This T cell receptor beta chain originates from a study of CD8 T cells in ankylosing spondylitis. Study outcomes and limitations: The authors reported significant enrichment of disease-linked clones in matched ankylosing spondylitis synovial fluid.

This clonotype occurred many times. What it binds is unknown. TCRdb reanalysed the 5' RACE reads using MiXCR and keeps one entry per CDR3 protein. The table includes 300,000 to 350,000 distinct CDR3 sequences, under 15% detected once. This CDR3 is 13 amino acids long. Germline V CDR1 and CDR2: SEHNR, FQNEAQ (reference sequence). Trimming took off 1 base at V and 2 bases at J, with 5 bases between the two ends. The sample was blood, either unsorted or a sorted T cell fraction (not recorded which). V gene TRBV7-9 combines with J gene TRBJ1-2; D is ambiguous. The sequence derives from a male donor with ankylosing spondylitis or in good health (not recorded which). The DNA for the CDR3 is TGTGCCAGCAGCTTAGAACAGAACTATGGCTACACCTTC. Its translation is CASSLEQNYGYTF. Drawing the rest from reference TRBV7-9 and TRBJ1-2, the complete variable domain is DTGVSQNPRHKITKRGQNVTFRCDPISEHNRLYWYRQTLGQGPEFLTYFQNEAQLEKSRLLSDRFSAERPKGSFSTLEIQRTEQGDSAMYLCASSLEQNYGYTFGSGTRLTVV.